The 27 T cell receptor beta chains in this list originate from one sample, sequenced in a study of blood T cell repertoires in COVID-19. TCRdb keeps only in-frame clones here, not all; method: immunoSEQ multiplex PCR. The table shows more than 300,000 clones, with around 87% occurring only once. Sequenced input: PBMCs or T cells enriched from blood (not recorded which). All receptors derive from a man in his forties in a cohort exposed to, infected with or recovered from COVID-19 (not recorded which).

The rearrangement joins TRBV10-3 to TRBJ2-3; 9 nucleotides match TRBD2. The trim removed 4 bases at V and 4 bases at J, leaving 6 bases unmatched. Germline V gene lookup returns CDR1 ENHRY and CDR2 SYGVKD. The CDR3 sequence is 15 residues long. The CDR3 nucleotides are TGTGCCATCAGTGGCGCTAGCGGGATTGCAGATACGCAGTATTTT. As protein: CAISGASGIADTQYF.

The chain uses TRBV5-1 and TRBJ1-4; 9 nucleotides align to TRBD1. CDR3 size: 14 residues. Germline V gene data show CDR1 as SGHRS and CDR2 as YFSETQ. Trimming took 8 bases from V and 5 from J; bases not matched to a gene: 7. The CDR3 region is CASADRGKNEKLFF. The CDR3 DNA sequence: TGCGCCAGTGCCGACAGGGGGAAAAATGAAAAACTGTTTTTT. Full variable domain (missing parts from reference TRBV5-1 and TRBJ1-4): KAGVTQTPRYLIKTRGQQVTLSCSPISGHRSVSWYQQTPGQGLQFLFEYFSETQRNKGNFPGRFSGRQFSNSRSEMNVSTLELGDSALYLCASADRGKNEKLFFGSGTQLSVL.

The CDR3 DNA follows: TGTGCCAGCAGCGTAGCAGGGGGCAATCAGCCCCAGCATTTT. Translated, it gives CASSVAGGNQPQHF. V usage is TRBV9 and J usage is TRBJ1-5, with D perhaps TRBD1 (6 bases). This CDR3 spans 14 amino acids. V was shortened by 0 bases and J by 2 bases, with 6 bases between the two germline ends. CDR1 is SGDLS and CDR2 is YYNGEE in the germline V gene.

The rearrangement joins TRBV6-5 to TRBJ1-1; perhaps TRBD1 as D (6 bases). V was clipped by 8 bases and J by 5 bases, with 12 bases between them. Germline V lookup: CDR1 MNHEY, CDR2 SVGAGI. The CDR3 has 12 amino acids. In DNA form, the CDR3 reads TGTGCCAGCGCCCAGGGGAATACTGAAGCTTTCTTT. Translating gives CASAQGNTEAFF.

The rearrangement links TRBV11-2 to TRBJ2-3; D call uncertain. Germline V lookup: CDR1 SGHAT, CDR2 FQNNGV. The V and J ends lost 2 bases and 5 bases respectively, with 20 bases between them. The CDR3 is 17 residues long. The CDR3 DNA reads as TGTGCCAGCAGCTTACGAATCCGGGTCAATCGAGTAGATACGCAGTATTTT. It codes for CASSLRIRVNRVDTQYF.

This chain connects TRBV27 to TRBJ2-7; 7 bases map to TRBD2. The CDR3 contains 15 residues. Germline CDR1 and CDR2: MNHEY and SMNVEV (reference sequence). The junction had 5 bases not matched to a gene; V was cut back by 0 bases and J by 3 bases. As DNA, the CDR3 is TGTGCCAGCAGTTTATCCGGACTAGTTGGCTACGAGCAGTACTTC. This gives the protein CASSLSGLVGYEQYF.

The CDR3: CAWSVRTSGSMYEQYF. In DNA form, the CDR3 reads TGTGCCTGGAGTGTTCGGACTAGCGGGAGTATGTACGAGCAGTACTTC. V and J are TRBV30 and TRBJ2-7; 13 bases agree with TRBD2. Germline V gene data show CDR1 as GTSNPN and CDR2 as SVGIG (reference sequence). CDR3 size: 16 residues. The J segment lost 4 bases and the V segment lost 0 bases, leaving 6 bases of the junction unmatched.

This sequence joins TRBV5-6 and TRBJ1-1; D is unresolved. The ends were cut back, 1 base at V and 5 bases at J, with 12 bases in the middle. Germline loops: CDR1 SGHDT, CDR2 YYEEEE. The CDR3 is 14 residues long. The DNA for the CDR3 is TGTGCCAGCAGCTTGCGGGGAACGGGGACTGAAGCTTTCTTT. Protein sequence: CASSLRGTGTEAFF.

The chain combines TRBV5-1 with TRBJ1-1; 9 bases fit TRBD1. The V gene's germline CDR1 is SGHRS and CDR2 YFSETQ. This CDR3 is built from 16 residues. Trimming removed 2 bases from V and 0 bases from J; junction bases left unmatched: 5. The CDR3 DNA follows: TGCGCCAGCAGCTTTGGGACAGGGCACCTGAACACTGAAGCTTTCTTT. It translates to CASSFGTGHLNTEAFF.

The J gene is TRBJ2-7, the V gene TRBV3-1 (or the pseudogene TRBV3-2); D ambiguous. V lost 0 bases and J 2 bases, leaving 8 bases between the germline ends. This CDR3 spans 14 amino acids. The V gene's germline CDR1 is LGHDT and CDR2 YNNKEL (reference sequence). CDR3 in DNA: TGTGCCAGCAGCCAAGACGTCTATACCTACGAGCAGTACTTC. Protein: CASSQDVYTYEQYF.

The genes are TRBV6-5 and TRBJ1-5; TRBD1 might be the D (6 bases). With 6 bases removed from V and 5 bases from J, the gap between germline ends came to 14 bases. CDR1 is MNHEY and CDR2 is SVGAGI in the germline V gene. The CDR3 is 14 residues long. CDR3 nucleotides: TGTGCCAGCAGATCCGGACAGTCCGATCAGCCCCAGCATTTT. The encoded protein is CASRSGQSDQPQHF.

This rearrangement joins TRBV14 to TRBJ2-5, with a weak D call TRBD2 (5 bases). There are 14 residues in the CDR3. V was cut by 1 base and J by 6 bases, with 12 bases left in between. Per the germline V gene, CDR1 is SGHDN and CDR2 is FVKESK. The CDR3 DNA reads as TGTGCCAGCAGCCAAGGGCGAGGAGGAAAGACCCAGTACTTC. Translated, it gives CASSQGRGGKTQYF. Combining the CDR3 with reference TRBV14 and TRBJ2-5 gives the whole variable domain EAGVTQFPSHSVIEKGQTVTLRCDPISGHDNLYWYRRVMGKEIKFLLHFVKESKQDESGMPNNRFLAERTGGTYSTLKVQPAELEDSGVYFCASSQGRGGKTQYFGPGTRLLVL.

J is TRBJ1-2 and V is TRBV5-6, with unresolved D. V was clipped by 4 bases and J by 2 bases, with 18 bases between them. This CDR3 spans 16 amino acids. Germline CDR1 reads SGHDT; CDR2 reads YYEEEE. This chain's CDR3 is CASSELKRVLNYGYTF. The DNA for the CDR3 is TGTGCCAGCAGCGAACTTAAACGGGTACTAAACTATGGCTACACCTTC.

The V and J genes are TRBV14 and TRBJ2-7, with a possible D match to TRBD2 (6 bases). The CDR3 has 12 residues. V dropped 4 bases and J dropped 3 bases, with 7 bases sitting between them. Germline values: CDR1 SGHDN, CDR2 FVKESK. Here the CDR3 DNA reads TGTGCCAGCAGCCCCGGGGGCTACGAGCAGTACTTC. Translated: CASSPGGYEQYF.

The chain is built from TRBV4-1 and TRBJ2-7; a possible D gene is TRBD1 (7 bases). This CDR3 has 14 residues. Germline V gene lookup returns CDR1 MGHRA and CDR2 YSYEKL. V lost 1 base and J 4 bases, leaving 11 bases between the germline ends. The CDR3 region is CASSQARGVYEQYF. Written as DNA, the CDR3 is TGCGCCAGCAGCCAAGCCAGGGGGGTGTACGAGCAGTACTTC.

This chain joins TRBV10-3 and TRBJ1-6, with D unresolved. CDR3 length equals 14 residues. V lost 7 bases to trimming and J lost 10 bases, with 17 bases between them. CDR1 ENHRY and CDR2 SYGVKD come from the germline V gene. The CDR3 DNA follows: TGTGCCATCACCGAGACACCTGTGATATCACCCCTCCACTTT. This codes for CAITETPVISPLHF.

This chain uses TRBV5-5 with TRBJ2-1; TRBD1 might be the D (6 bases). V lost 4 bases and J 9 bases, leaving 14 bases between the germline ends. The germline V gene has CDR1 SGHKS and CDR2 YYEKEE (reference sequence). This CDR3 spans 13 amino acids. CDR3 nucleotide sequence: TGTGCCAGCAGCCTTGGGGGCGAGGGTGAGCAGTTCTTC. Its protein is CASSLGGEGEQFF.

The gene calls are TRBV4-2 and TRBJ2-7; D is uncertain. From germline, CDR1 is LGHNA and CDR2 YNFKEQ. V lost 0 bases to trimming and J lost 3 bases, with 12 bases between them. The CDR3 has 15 residues. The DNA of the CDR3 is TGTGCCAGCAGCCAAGATCTCAGCGAGAGCTACGAGCAGTACTTC. Translation: CASSQDLSESYEQYF.

The rearrangement joins TRBV27 to TRBJ1-2, with 7 bases lining up with TRBD1. The length of the CDR3 is 13 residues. Germline V gene lookup returns CDR1 MNHEY and CDR2 SMNVEV (reference sequence). V dropped 0 bases and J dropped 6; count of bases not matched to a gene: 1. The DNA for the CDR3 is TGTGCCAGCAGTTTATCCAGGGGGAATGGCTACACCTTC. The encoded protein is CASSLSRGNGYTF.

V is TRBV7-9 and J is TRBJ2-3, with D uncertain. Trimming shortened V by 3 bases and J by 4 bases, and 8 bases separated the two germline ends. Germline CDR1 reads SEHNR; CDR2 reads FQNEAQ (reference sequence). This CDR3 is built from 13 residues. Here the CDR3 reads CASSFPSPDTQYF. The CDR3 DNA is TGTGCCAGCAGCTTTCCCAGTCCAGATACGCAGTATTTT.

V and J are TRBV4-1 and TRBJ1-4; D is possibly TRBD1 (5 bases). The CDR3 consists of 16 residues. With 1 base removed from V and 8 bases from J, the gap between germline ends came to 17 bases. Looked up from germline, CDR1 is MGHRA and CDR2 is YSYEKL. The CDR3 nucleotides read TGCGCCAGCAGCCAAGGTCCGACAGCAGTGGGAGAAAAACTGTTTTTT. It is translated as CASSQGPTAVGEKLFF.

The rearrangement links TRBV28 to TRBJ1-1; 7 nucleotides align to TRBD1. CDR1 is MDHEN and CDR2 is SYDVKM in the germline V gene. CDR3 length: 16 residues. Trimming removed 9 bases from V and 0 bases from J; junction bases left unmatched: 13. CDR3 DNA: TGTGCCAGTCCGGGGCAGGGGGGTTTCCTGAACACTGAAGCTTTCTTT. It is translated as CASPGQGGFLNTEAFF.

The J gene is TRBJ1-1, the V gene TRBV19; 7 bases are a match to TRBD1. Trimming at V came to 4 bases and at J to 7 bases, leaving 6 bases not matched to a gene. This CDR3 is 13 amino acids long. Germline V gene data show CDR1 as LNHDA and CDR2 as SQIVND (reference sequence). CDR3 DNA sequence: TGTGCCAGTAGTACCTACGGACAGGATGAAGCTTTCTTT. This encodes CASSTYGQDEAFF.

The CDR3 region is CASSKVGDYEQYF. The CDR3 nucleotides read TGTGCCAGCAGCAAAGTAGGAGATTACGAGCAGTACTTC. This chain links TRBV21-1 with TRBJ2-7; the DNA was not compared with TRBD2, the D call given in the table. TRBV21-1 is termed a pseudogene. The length of the CDR3 is 13 residues.

This clone was seen at least ten times. The V call is TRBV15, the J call TRBJ1-4; D remains unclear. V lost 5 bases to trimming and J lost 0 bases, with 16 bases between them. Germline V gene sequence: CDR1 LNHNV, CDR2 YYDKDF (reference sequence). There are 17 residues in the CDR3. CDR3 DNA sequence: TGTGCCACCAGCGAGCTGTGGACTGGCACAACTAATGAAAAACTGTTTTTT. Its protein is CATSELWTGTTNEKLFF. Together with reference TRBV15 and TRBJ1-4, the CDR3 gives the full variable domain: DAMVIQNPRYQVTQFGKPVTLSCSQTLNHNVMYWYQQKSSQAPKLLFHYYDKDFNNEADTPDNFQSRRPNTSFCFLDIRSPGLGDTAMYLCATSELWTGTTNEKLFFGSGTQLSVL.

This clone came up a few times. The chain links TRBV19 to TRBJ1-3, with D hard to call. V lost 5 bases, J lost 0 bases, and 8 bases lay in between. Germline CDR1 is LNHDA and CDR2 is SQIVND (reference sequence). The CDR3 totals 14 residues. The CDR3 protein is CASSAGSSGNTIYF. CDR3 DNA sequence: TGTGCCAGTAGTGCCGGGAGCTCTGGAAACACCATATATTTT.

The chain carries TRBV25-1 and TRBJ2-1, with 10 nucleotides matching TRBD2. V lost 4 bases to trimming and J lost 11 bases; unmatched junction nucleotides: 11. This CDR3 has 15 amino acids. Germline CDR1 MGHDK, CDR2 SYGVNS. CDR3 sequence (DNA): TGTGCCAGCAGTGGCTGGGCAGGACTAGCGGATCAGCAGTTCTTC. As protein: CASSGWAGLADQQFF.